The T cell receptor beta chain described here comes from a study of blood T cells in healthy people across ages (dated by TCRdb to between 2014 and 2016). Background on the whole study: Template switching captured roughly one uniquely barcoded TCR beta cDNA molecule per two T cells in model experiments. Donors were grouped into four age groups: young (average 16 years), middle-aged (over 35), aged (about 60) and long-lived (about 90). Age-related changes in TCR beta repertoire diversity were measured in the study by deep sequencing normalized with unique cDNA molecular identifiers. The study analyzed two additional independent replicas of 1 million unique cDNA reads from the same blood draw for two donors, one aged 18 to 30 and one aged 80 or older.

There are a few counts of this clonotype. The specificity of this receptor is unknown. No base quality values were provided; no much bigger clone lies one nucleotide off. Systemically healthy Caucasian individuals from Russia, 39 in total and aged roughly 6 to 100 years, were included as donors. Each donor gave around 9 milliliters of peripheral blood, collected into EDTA-treated Vacutainer tubes. PBMCs were isolated by Ficoll-Paque density-gradient centrifugation, with at least 6.5 million obtained per sample. Trizol reagent was used to extract total RNA from PBMCs, with at least 6 micrograms per sample. The percentages of naive CD45RAhigh/CD27high T cells were determined by flow cytometry on a PBMC aliquot from every donor. The CDR3 covers 15 residues, taking in both the cysteine and the phenylalanine. Of the read, only the CDR3 DNA is kept; its 45 bases are in frame from base 1. CDR1 is given as LGHDT and CDR2 as YNNKEL, both from the germline V gene (reference sequence). V gives up 3 bases and J gives up 6 bases, and the segment between their germline ends measures 16 bases.

General study outcomes and caveats: Observed TCR beta diversity correlated strongly with the percentage of naive T cells measured by flow cytometry. Compared with the aged group, the long-lived group had more naive CD4+ T cells, fewer expanded clones and increased TCR diversity, a pattern suggesting age selection. Observed TCR beta diversity per million T cells fell roughly linearly with age, and a significant reduction was already apparent by age about 38. Because profiling used bulk unsorted PBMCs, naive and antigen-experienced compartments could not be compared conclusively. Estimates of total diversity based on one million sequenced T cells were considered lower bounds and underestimates. Because donor CMV infection status was unknown, age-related changes in expanded clonotypes were potentially confounded.

The protocol used for the library was 5' RACE. The run used an Illumina HiSeq 2500. The second PCR ran for about 6 to 12 cycles and used a J-beta primer mix along with a sample-barcoded 5' primer. A template-switch 5' adaptor carrying 12 random nucleotides introduced a unique molecular identifier onto each TCR beta cDNA molecule. At least 2.5 million CDR3-containing paired-end reads were obtained from each sample. All of the RNA was converted into first-strand cDNA using the Mint cDNA synthesis kit, with a TRBC-specific oligonucleotide serving as the primer. Following uracil-DNA glycosylase treatment, all cDNA underwent a first 18-cycle PCR with the universal primers M1SS and BC2_uni_R. From the authors' description of their analysis: Each sample was normalized by randomly selecting 1 million high-quality reads, each carrying a distinct molecular identifier. Instead of being binned into consensus sequences, reads with shared molecular identifiers were discarded. MiTCR, with a Q25 quality threshold and the strictest error-elimination algorithm, was used for CDR3 identification, clonotype clustering and error correction. Lower-bound total TCR beta diversity was estimated with a nonparametric unseen species model using Euler transformation. TCRdb redid the processing of the public reads, applying fastp at Q25 and MiXCR, and retained in-frame beta chains. A single entry per CDR3 protein holds the most common genes and DNA from its merged rows. These V and J calls derive from TCRdb rather than the authors' analysis. In this sample the table shows 800,000 to 1,300,000 distinct CDR3 sequences, under 30% of which occur a single time. The top ten clones comprise about 0.72% of the sample.

The same specimen was also included in a second study, on T cells of mothers and their children. That second publication adds: The donors were nine systemically healthy Caucasian individuals, made up of three mothers and their six children. cDNA synthesis used all of the extracted RNA, with 1.5 ug of RNA in each 15 ul reaction. In the second PCR, sample barcodes and 2-4 random nucleotides were introduced via the M1S primer. Each mother yielded over 10 million TCR beta CDR3 reads and each child about 3 million reads. Thymic selection similarly shapes TCR recombination output in related and unrelated pairs, with minor effect from inherited differences. Normalized repertoire overlap in related mother-child pairs was always slightly higher than in unrelated mother-child pairs, but the difference was never significant. No persistent microchimeric T cell clones were detected, at a sensitivity of roughly 99 clones per million clonotypes. Deep NGS was used in the study to compare the TCR beta repertoires of mothers and children and to look for features that separate related mother-child pairs from unrelated individuals. On average, the children were around 11 +/- 4 years old, while the mothers were around 40 +/- 4 years old. After adapter ligation with NEBNext reagents, the libraries were sequenced on Illumina HiSeq 2000 with 100+100 nt paired-end reads. To avoid cross-contamination, the mother libraries and the child libraries were prepared a month apart and sequenced in separate runs. For each donor, between roughly 450,000 and 2,100,000 distinct TCR beta clonotypes were identified. Naive TCR beta clonotypes were estimated from low-frequency clonotypes matched to each donor's FACS-determined naive share, without sorting.

The sequenced sample was blood. This sequence uses TRBV3-1 and TRBJ2-3; a tentative D call is TRBD2 (6 bases match). The sequence was collected from a girl aged 2 to 10 in good health. In nucleotides, the sequence is TGTGCCAGCAGCCATCGGGAGTCCGTAGGGGATACGCAGTATTTT. Translated, this gives CASSHRESVGDTQYF.